Listed below are T cell receptor beta chains from one sample, sequenced in a study of human T cells and chemical hapten exposure. One entry per CDR3 protein results from TCRdb running MiXCR on the RACE reads. This repertoire shows about 380,000 distinct CDR3 sequences, approximately 5.1% found once; its top ten account for under 3%. The sequenced sample was whole blood, obtained in connection with sensitization to the hapten diphenylcyclopropenone (DPC). All receptors derive from a woman between 50 and 59 years old with alopecia areata. Some clones in this sample may be carry-over from other donors' samples. The CDR3 runs from the conserved cysteine through the conserved F or W. Fields, in order: J gene, V gene, clone size, D gene, CDR3 length, CDR3 protein, CDR3 DNA. D genes are given only for firm matches. Only part of the rows carry a size: once, few, many, or a class if the clone is expanded.

J gene: TRBJ1-1; V gene: TRBV5-1; clone size: few; D gene: NA; CDR3 length: 11; CDR3 protein: CASRGDQGAFF; CDR3 DNA: TGCGCCAGCAGAGGAGATCAGGGAGCTTTCTTT
J gene: TRBJ2-3; V gene: TRBV2; clone size: many; D gene: NA; CDR3 length: 14; CDR3 protein: CASKVARGTDTQYF; CDR3 DNA: TGTGCCAGCAAGGTGGCCAGGGGCACAGATACGCAGTATTTT
J gene: TRBJ2-1; V gene: TRBV7-9; clone size: few; D gene: TRBD2; CDR3 length: 17; CDR3 protein: CASSFYLSESSGREQFF; CDR3 DNA: TGTGCCAGCAGCTTTTATCTCTCTGAATCTAGCGGTCGGGAGCAGTTCTTC
J gene: TRBJ2-7; V gene: TRBV6-2/TRBV6-3; clone size: many; D gene: NA; CDR3 length: 13; CDR3 protein: CASSYGRDYEQYF; CDR3 DNA: TGTGCCAGCAGTTACGGTAGGGACTACGAGCAGTACTTC
J gene: TRBJ2-5; V gene: TRBV12-3/TRBV12-4; clone size: many; D gene: TRBD2; CDR3 length: 13; CDR3 protein: CASSWRERETQYF; CDR3 DNA: TGTGCCAGCAGTTGGCGGGAGAGGGAGACCCAGTACTTC
J gene: TRBJ2-7; V gene: TRBV3-1; clone size: few; D gene: NA; CDR3 length: 17; CDR3 protein: CASSQVSGIRIEYEQYF; CDR3 DNA: TGTGCCAGCAGCCAAGTTTCAGGGATTCGGATTGAATACGAGCAGTACTTC
J gene: TRBJ2-3; V gene: TRBV6-5; clone size: NA; D gene: NA; CDR3 length: 14; CDR3 protein: CASSQTFGADTQYF; CDR3 DNA: TGTGCCAGCAGCCAAACGTTCGGGGCAGATACGCAGTATTTT
J gene: TRBJ1-1; V gene: TRBV3-1; clone size: many; D gene: NA; CDR3 length: 16; CDR3 protein: CASSQGRWTGNTEAFF; CDR3 DNA: TGTGCCAGCAGCCAAGGTCGATGGACGGGGAACACTGAAGCTTTCTTT
J gene: TRBJ2-1; V gene: TRBV12-3/TRBV12-4; clone size: NA; D gene: NA; CDR3 length: 15; CDR3 protein: CASTRPGSSYNEQFF; CDR3 DNA: TGTGCCAGCACCAGGCCGGGGAGCTCCTACAATGAGCAGTTCTTC
J gene: TRBJ1-5; V gene: TRBV12-3/TRBV12-4; clone size: few; D gene: TRBD1; CDR3 length: 14; CDR3 protein: CASSKTGENQPQHF; CDR3 DNA: TGTGCCAGCAGCAAAACAGGGGAAAACCAGCCCCAGCATTTT
J gene: TRBJ2-1; V gene: TRBV30; clone size: many; D gene: TRBD1; CDR3 length: 16; CDR3 protein: CAWSSRDRVSYNEQFF; CDR3 DNA: TGTGCCTGGAGCTCCAGGGACAGAGTCTCCTACAATGAGCAGTTCTTC
J gene: TRBJ2-1; V gene: TRBV29-1; clone size: NA; D gene: NA; CDR3 length: 14; CDR3 protein: CSIGSGTGTNEQFF; CDR3 DNA: TGCAGCATTGGAAGTGGGACCGGGACAAATGAGCAGTTCTTC
J gene: TRBJ2-3; V gene: TRBV6-5; clone size: many; D gene: NA; CDR3 length: 13; CDR3 protein: CASSPQGPDTQYF; CDR3 DNA: TGTGCCAGCAGTCCACAGGGCCCAGATACGCAGTATTTT
J gene: TRBJ1-6; V gene: TRBV25-1; clone size: many; D gene: NA; CDR3 length: 15; CDR3 protein: CASSGKSSYNSPLHF; CDR3 DNA: TGTGCCAGCAGTGGAAAAAGCTCCTATAATTCACCCCTCCACTTT
J gene: TRBJ1-1; V gene: TRBV7-8; clone size: many; D gene: NA; CDR3 length: 13; CDR3 protein: CASSPEMNTEAFF; CDR3 DNA: TGTGCCAGCAGCCCCGAGATGAACACTGAAGCTTTCTTT
J gene: TRBJ2-5; V gene: TRBV28; clone size: NA; D gene: TRBD2; CDR3 length: 18; CDR3 protein: CASSFPGTSGRTRETQYF; CDR3 DNA: TGTGCCAGCAGTTTCCCCGGGACTAGCGGGAGGACTCGGGAGACCCAGTACTTC
J gene: TRBJ2-7; V gene: TRBV12-3/TRBV12-4; clone size: few; D gene: NA; CDR3 length: 14; CDR3 protein: CASSPSVAPYEQYF; CDR3 DNA: TGTGCCAGCAGTCCTTCGGTAGCCCCCTACGAGCAGTACTTC
J gene: TRBJ1-2; V gene: TRBV27; clone size: few; D gene: TRBD1; CDR3 length: 15; CDR3 protein: CASKGQGASSYGYTF; CDR3 DNA: TGTGCCAGCAAGGGACAGGGGGCCAGTAGCTATGGCTACACCTTC
J gene: TRBJ2-3; V gene: TRBV6-6; clone size: NA; D gene: NA; CDR3 length: 18; CDR3 protein: CASRPLAVSRSSTDTQYF; CDR3 DNA: TGTGCCAGCAGGCCGTTAGCGGTTAGTCGATCGAGCACAGATACGCAGTATTTT
J gene: TRBJ2-3; V gene: TRBV13; clone size: many; D gene: NA; CDR3 length: 14; CDR3 protein: CASRVKGSTDTQYF; CDR3 DNA: TGTGCCAGCAGGGTAAAGGGGTCCACAGATACGCAGTATTTT
J gene: TRBJ1-5; V gene: TRBV18; clone size: many; D gene: NA; CDR3 length: 13; CDR3 protein: CASSPPEGQPQHF; CDR3 DNA: TGTGCCAGCTCACCACCGGAAGGTCAGCCCCAGCATTTT
J gene: TRBJ2-3; V gene: TRBV7-6; clone size: many; D gene: NA; CDR3 length: 14; CDR3 protein: CASSLAGGGGTQYF; CDR3 DNA: TGTGCCAGCAGCTTAGCGGGGGGCGGGGGAACGCAGTATTTT
J gene: TRBJ2-3; V gene: TRBV30; clone size: NA; D gene: NA; CDR3 length: 14; CDR3 protein: CAWGAVSSTDTQYF; CDR3 DNA: TGTGCCTGGGGCGCGGTTTCTAGCACAGATACGCAGTATTTT
J gene: TRBJ2-7; V gene: TRBV20-1; clone size: NA; D gene: TRBD2; CDR3 length: 14; CDR3 protein: CSARGPGTRGEQYF; CDR3 DNA: TGCAGTGCTAGAGGGCCCGGGACTAGGGGCGAGCAGTACTTC
J gene: TRBJ2-1; V gene: TRBV19; clone size: many; D gene: NA; CDR3 length: 15; CDR3 protein: CASSIIGQYYNEQFF; CDR3 DNA: TGTGCCAGTAGTATAATCGGACAGTACTACAATGAGCAGTTCTTC
J gene: TRBJ2-7; V gene: TRBV19; clone size: many; D gene: TRBD1; CDR3 length: 17; CDR3 protein: CASSPGVGQISSYEQYF; CDR3 DNA: TGTGCCAGTAGTCCAGGAGTGGGACAGATAAGCTCCTACGAGCAGTACTTC
J gene: TRBJ1-1; V gene: TRBV29-1; clone size: many; D gene: NA; CDR3 length: 15; CDR3 protein: CSVEGGGAVNTEAFF; CDR3 DNA: TGCAGCGTTGAAGGGGGGGGCGCGGTGAACACTGAAGCTTTCTTT
J gene: TRBJ1-2; V gene: TRBV10-3; clone size: NA; D gene: TRBD1; CDR3 length: 14; CDR3 protein: CAIKDQGGPNGYTF; CDR3 DNA: TGTGCCATCAAGGACCAGGGGGGCCCAAATGGCTACACCTTC
J gene: TRBJ2-7; V gene: TRBV5-5; clone size: NA; D gene: TRBD1; CDR3 length: 14; CDR3 protein: CASSWGDRGREQYF; CDR3 DNA: TGTGCCAGCAGCTGGGGCGACAGGGGGCGCGAGCAGTACTTC
J gene: TRBJ2-2; V gene: TRBV10-3; clone size: many; D gene: TRBD2; CDR3 length: 15; CDR3 protein: CAISGRGGDTGELFF; CDR3 DNA: TGTGCCATCAGTGGTCGGGGGGGCGACACCGGGGAGCTGTTTTTT
J gene: TRBJ2-3; V gene: TRBV29-1; clone size: many; D gene: TRBD2; CDR3 length: 16; CDR3 protein: CSVEGVAGGRINTQYF; CDR3 DNA: TGCAGCGTTGAAGGGGTGGCGGGAGGGCGGATAAATACGCAGTATTTT
J gene: TRBJ2-1; V gene: TRBV6-2/TRBV6-3; clone size: many; D gene: NA; CDR3 length: 11; CDR3 protein: CASSSLAMQFF; CDR3 DNA: TGTGCCAGCAGTAGCCTAGCGATGCAGTTCTTC
J gene: TRBJ1-1; V gene: TRBV5-1; clone size: many; D gene: NA; CDR3 length: 17; CDR3 protein: CASSLATRVASGAEAFF; CDR3 DNA: TGCGCCAGCAGCTTGGCCACAAGGGTGGCTTCGGGCGCTGAAGCTTTCTTT
J gene: TRBJ2-2; V gene: TRBV11-3; clone size: many; D gene: NA; CDR3 length: 11; CDR3 protein: CASSSTEELFF; CDR3 DNA: TGTGCCAGCAGCTCGACTGAGGAGCTGTTTTTT
J gene: TRBJ1-2; V gene: TRBV12-3/TRBV12-4; clone size: many; D gene: NA; CDR3 length: 12; CDR3 protein: CASSFGRYGYTF; CDR3 DNA: TGTGCCAGCAGTTTCGGACGGTATGGCTACACCTTC
J gene: TRBJ2-3; V gene: TRBV12-3/TRBV12-4; clone size: many; D gene: TRBD2; CDR3 length: 15; CDR3 protein: CASSLSGGLTDTQYF; CDR3 DNA: TGTGCCAGCAGTCTAAGCGGGGGGCTCACAGATACGCAGTATTTT
J gene: TRBJ1-6; V gene: TRBV27; clone size: many; D gene: NA; CDR3 length: 14; CDR3 protein: CASTLGEGRSPLHF; CDR3 DNA: TGTGCCAGCACCCTGGGTGAGGGGCGATCACCCCTCCACTTT
J gene: TRBJ1-1; V gene: TRBV29-1; clone size: NA; D gene: NA; CDR3 length: 15; CDR3 protein: CSVEKDQGPNTEAFF; CDR3 DNA: TGCAGCGTTGAGAAGGATCAGGGCCCGAACACTGAAGCTTTCTTT
J gene: TRBJ1-1; V gene: TRBV7-2; clone size: few; D gene: TRBD1; CDR3 length: 16; CDR3 protein: CASSVRGTGEYTEAFF; CDR3 DNA: TGTGCCAGCAGCGTAAGGGGGACAGGCGAGTACACTGAAGCTTTCTTT
J gene: TRBJ2-1; V gene: TRBV5-1; clone size: many; D gene: NA; CDR3 length: 12; CDR3 protein: CASSPDWNEQFF; CDR3 DNA: TGCGCCAGCAGCCCGGACTGGAATGAGCAGTTCTTC
J gene: TRBJ2-1; V gene: TRBV6-5; clone size: few; D gene: NA; CDR3 length: 15; CDR3 protein: CASSYPAGAYNEQFF; CDR3 DNA: TGTGCCAGCAGCTACCCCGCGGGGGCATACAATGAGCAGTTCTTC
J gene: TRBJ2-4; V gene: TRBV9; clone size: few; D gene: TRBD2; CDR3 length: 16; CDR3 protein: CASSPTTSGRSNIQYF; CDR3 DNA: TGTGCCAGCAGCCCTACAACTAGCGGGAGGTCGAACATTCAGTACTTC
J gene: TRBJ2-5; V gene: TRBV10-3; clone size: few; D gene: NA; CDR3 length: 11; CDR3 protein: CAISGGETQYF; CDR3 DNA: TGTGCCATCAGTGGCGGAGAGACCCAGTACTTC
J gene: TRBJ1-2; V gene: TRBV28; clone size: many; D gene: TRBD1; CDR3 length: 15; CDR3 protein: CASISRQGDLYGYTF; CDR3 DNA: TGTGCCAGCATTTCCCGACAGGGAGACCTCTATGGCTACACCTTC
J gene: TRBJ1-5; V gene: TRBV27; clone size: many; D gene: NA; CDR3 length: 14; CDR3 protein: CASSPWNSNQPQHF; CDR3 DNA: TGTGCCAGCAGTCCCTGGAATAGCAATCAGCCCCAGCATTTT
J gene: TRBJ1-5; V gene: TRBV12-3/TRBV12-4; clone size: many; D gene: NA; CDR3 length: 15; CDR3 protein: CASSFGVSGNQPQHF; CDR3 DNA: TGTGCCAGCAGTTTCGGGGTGAGTGGCAATCAGCCCCAGCATTTT
J gene: TRBJ1-2; V gene: TRBV20-1; clone size: NA; D gene: NA; CDR3 length: 18; CDR3 protein: CSARDHSAGVETDYGYTF; CDR3 DNA: TGCAGTGCTAGAGATCATTCGGCAGGGGTCGAGACAGACTATGGCTACACCTTC
J gene: TRBJ1-4; V gene: TRBV5-1; clone size: NA; D gene: TRBD1; CDR3 length: 15; CDR3 protein: CASSPPTGRNEKLFF; CDR3 DNA: TGCGCCAGCAGCCCACCGACAGGGCGTAATGAAAAACTGTTTTTT
J gene: TRBJ2-7; V gene: TRBV11-1; clone size: NA; D gene: NA; CDR3 length: 15; CDR3 protein: CASSYGPSAGYEQYF; CDR3 DNA: TGTGCCAGCAGCTACGGTCCCTCCGCGGGGTACGAGCAGTACTTC
J gene: TRBJ2-1; V gene: TRBV12-3/TRBV12-4; clone size: many; D gene: TRBD2; CDR3 length: 15; CDR3 protein: CASSLSGGDYNEQFF; CDR3 DNA: TGTGCCAGCAGTTTGAGCGGGGGGGACTACAATGAGCAGTTCTTC
J gene: TRBJ2-2; V gene: TRBV7-2; clone size: many; D gene: NA; CDR3 length: 14; CDR3 protein: CASSLAQGAGELFF; CDR3 DNA: TGTGCCAGCAGCTTAGCGCAGGGAGCCGGGGAGCTGTTTTTT
J gene: TRBJ1-2; V gene: TRBV29-1; clone size: many; D gene: TRBD1; CDR3 length: 14; CDR3 protein: CSVVLVTGNYGYTF; CDR3 DNA: TGCAGCGTGGTGCTCGTGACAGGGAACTATGGCTACACCTTC
J gene: TRBJ1-6; V gene: TRBV2; clone size: many; D gene: TRBD1; CDR3 length: 16; CDR3 protein: CASSEDRGTGNSPLHF; CDR3 DNA: TGTGCCAGCAGTGAGGACAGGGGGACGGGAAATTCACCCCTCCACTTT
J gene: TRBJ1-4; V gene: TRBV19; clone size: few; D gene: NA; CDR3 length: 15; CDR3 protein: CASMKRLERGEKLFF; CDR3 DNA: TGTGCCAGTATGAAGCGACTAGAGAGAGGTGAAAAACTGTTTTTT
J gene: TRBJ2-1; V gene: TRBV20-1; clone size: many; D gene: NA; CDR3 length: 12; CDR3 protein: CSAPGLYNEQFF; CDR3 DNA: TGCAGTGCTCCGGGACTTTACAATGAGCAGTTCTTC
J gene: TRBJ2-7; V gene: TRBV7-2; clone size: many; D gene: NA; CDR3 length: 14; CDR3 protein: CASSLERYSYEQYF; CDR3 DNA: TGTGCCAGCAGCCTGGAGCGGTACTCCTACGAGCAGTACTTC